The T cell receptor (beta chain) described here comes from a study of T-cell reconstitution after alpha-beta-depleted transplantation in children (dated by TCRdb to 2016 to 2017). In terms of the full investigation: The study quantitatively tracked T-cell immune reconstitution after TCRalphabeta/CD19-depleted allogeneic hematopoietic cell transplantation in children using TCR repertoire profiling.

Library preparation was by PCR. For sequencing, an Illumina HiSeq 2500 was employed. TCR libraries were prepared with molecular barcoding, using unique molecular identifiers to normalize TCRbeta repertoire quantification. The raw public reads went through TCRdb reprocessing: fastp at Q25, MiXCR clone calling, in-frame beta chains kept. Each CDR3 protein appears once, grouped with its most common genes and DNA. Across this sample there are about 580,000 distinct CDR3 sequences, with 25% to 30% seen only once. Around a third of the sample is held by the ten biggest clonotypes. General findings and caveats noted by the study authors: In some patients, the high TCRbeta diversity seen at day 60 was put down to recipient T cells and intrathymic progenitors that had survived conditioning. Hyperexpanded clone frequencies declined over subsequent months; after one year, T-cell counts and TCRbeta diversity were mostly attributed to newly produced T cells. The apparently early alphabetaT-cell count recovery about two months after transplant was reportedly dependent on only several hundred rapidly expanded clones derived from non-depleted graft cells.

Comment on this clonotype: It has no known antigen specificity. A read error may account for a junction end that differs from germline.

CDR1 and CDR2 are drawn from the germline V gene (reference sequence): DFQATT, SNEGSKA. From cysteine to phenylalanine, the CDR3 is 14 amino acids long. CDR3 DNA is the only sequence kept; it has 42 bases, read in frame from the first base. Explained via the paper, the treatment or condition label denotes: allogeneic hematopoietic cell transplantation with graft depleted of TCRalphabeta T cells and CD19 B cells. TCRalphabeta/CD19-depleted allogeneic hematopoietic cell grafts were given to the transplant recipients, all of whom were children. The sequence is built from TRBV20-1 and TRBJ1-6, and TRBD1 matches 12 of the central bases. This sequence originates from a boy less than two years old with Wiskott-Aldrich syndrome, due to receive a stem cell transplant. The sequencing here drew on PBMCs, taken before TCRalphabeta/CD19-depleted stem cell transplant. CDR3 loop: CSVREGTGGSPLHF. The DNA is TGCAGTGTTAGAGAGGGGACAGGGGGCTCACCCCTCCACTTT.